This T cell receptor (beta chain) was identified in a study of high-grade serous ovarian cancer treatment subgroups. Study at large: On average, around 15,000 reads and 6,000 to 8,000 unique TCR beta rearrangements were obtained per sample.

Overall study findings and caveats: CDR1 and CDR2 were left unanalyzed; analyses focused on CDR3.

In the case of this clone: Its target is not known.

Tumor samples were taken before definitive surgery or chemotherapy. TCRdb's copy holds only in-frame clones and misses some; the assay was immunoSEQ multiplex PCR. The sample consists of roughly 29,000 clones, about 80% of them appearing once. The receptor was derived from a human donor with high-grade serous ovarian cancer. The specimen sequenced was tumor tissue.

For the CDR3, the DNA is TGCGCCAGCAGCTTGGGCAACGGGGAGACCCAGTACTTC. It is translated as CASSLGNGETQYF. The genes are TRBV5-1 and TRBJ2-5; D gene unclear. Per the germline V gene, CDR1 is SGHRS and CDR2 is YFSETQ. Trimming left V 0 bases short and J 5 bases short, with 8 bases between. The CDR3 contains 13 residues.